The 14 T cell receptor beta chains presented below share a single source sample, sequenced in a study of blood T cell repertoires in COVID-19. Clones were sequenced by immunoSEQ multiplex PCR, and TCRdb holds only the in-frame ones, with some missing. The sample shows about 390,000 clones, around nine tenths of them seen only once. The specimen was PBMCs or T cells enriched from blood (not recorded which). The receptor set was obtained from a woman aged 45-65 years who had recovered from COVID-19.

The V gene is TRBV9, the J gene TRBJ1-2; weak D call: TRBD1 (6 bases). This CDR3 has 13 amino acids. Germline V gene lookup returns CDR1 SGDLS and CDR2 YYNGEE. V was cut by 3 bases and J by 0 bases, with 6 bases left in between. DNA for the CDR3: TGTGCCAGCAGCGAGGGGGCTAACTATGGCTACACCTTC. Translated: CASSEGANYGYTF.

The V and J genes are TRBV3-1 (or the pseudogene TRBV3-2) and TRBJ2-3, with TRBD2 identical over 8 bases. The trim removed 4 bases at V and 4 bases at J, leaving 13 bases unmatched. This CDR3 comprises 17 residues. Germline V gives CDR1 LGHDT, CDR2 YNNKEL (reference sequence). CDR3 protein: CASSLWGRGGIPDTQYF. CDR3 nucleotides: TGTGCCAGCAGCCTTTGGGGGCGCGGGGGGATACCAGATACGCAGTATTTT.

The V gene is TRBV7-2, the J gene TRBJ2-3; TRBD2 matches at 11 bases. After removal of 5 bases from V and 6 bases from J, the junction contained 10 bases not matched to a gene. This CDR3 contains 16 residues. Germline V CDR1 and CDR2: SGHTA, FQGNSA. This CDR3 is CASSRSGGAGADTQYF. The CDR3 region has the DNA TGTGCCAGCAGCCGTAGCGGGGGGGCGGGGGCTGATACGCAGTATTTT.

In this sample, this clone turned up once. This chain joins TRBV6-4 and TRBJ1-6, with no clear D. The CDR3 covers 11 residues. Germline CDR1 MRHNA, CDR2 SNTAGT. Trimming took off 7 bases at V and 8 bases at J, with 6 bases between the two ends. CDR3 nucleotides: TGTGCCAGCATCCGAGATTCACCCCTCCACTTT. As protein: CASIRDSPLHF.

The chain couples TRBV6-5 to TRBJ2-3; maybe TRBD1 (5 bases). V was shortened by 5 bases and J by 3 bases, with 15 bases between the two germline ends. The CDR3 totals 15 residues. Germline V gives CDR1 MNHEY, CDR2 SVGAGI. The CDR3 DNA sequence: TGTGCCAGCAGTCCCTCAGGGTATCGAACAGATACGCAGTATTTT. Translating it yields CASSPSGYRTDTQYF.

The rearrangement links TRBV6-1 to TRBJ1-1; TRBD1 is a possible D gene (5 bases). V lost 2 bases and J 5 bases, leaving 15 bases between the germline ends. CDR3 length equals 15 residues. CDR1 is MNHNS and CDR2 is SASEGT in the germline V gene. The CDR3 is CASSELGGFRTEAFF. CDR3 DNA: TGTGCCAGCAGTGAATTGGGGGGTTTCAGGACTGAAGCTTTCTTT.

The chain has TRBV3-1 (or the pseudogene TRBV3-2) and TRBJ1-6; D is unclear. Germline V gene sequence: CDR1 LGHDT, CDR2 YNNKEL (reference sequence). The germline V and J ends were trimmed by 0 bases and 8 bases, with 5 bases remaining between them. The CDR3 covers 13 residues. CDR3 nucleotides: TGTGCCAGCAGCCAAGACAGGTATTCACCCCTCCACTTT. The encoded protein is CASSQDRYSPLHF.

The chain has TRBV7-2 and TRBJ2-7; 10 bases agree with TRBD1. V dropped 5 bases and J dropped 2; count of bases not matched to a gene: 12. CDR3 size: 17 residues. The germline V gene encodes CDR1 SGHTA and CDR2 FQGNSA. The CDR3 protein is CASSPGQGVLRAYEQYF. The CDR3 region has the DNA TGTGCCAGCAGCCCTGGACAGGGGGTGTTGAGGGCCTACGAGCAGTACTTC. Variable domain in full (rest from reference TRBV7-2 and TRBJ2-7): GAGVSQSPSNKVTEKGKDVELRCDPISGHTALYWYRQSLGQGLEFLIYFQGNSAPDKSGLPSDRFSAERTGGSVSTLTIQRTQQEDSAVYLCASSPGQGVLRAYEQYFGPGTRLTVT.

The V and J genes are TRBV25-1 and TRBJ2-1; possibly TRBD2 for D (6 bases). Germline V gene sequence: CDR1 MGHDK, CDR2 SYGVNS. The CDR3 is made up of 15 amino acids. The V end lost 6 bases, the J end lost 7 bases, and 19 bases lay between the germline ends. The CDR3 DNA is TGTGCCAGCAGAGGGACTCGACTCGAATGGAATGAGCAGTTCTTC. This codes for CASRGTRLEWNEQFF.

CDR3 sequence: CASSQGTAPGGYTF. The CDR3 DNA is TGCGCCAGCAGCCAAGGAACTGCGCCAGGAGGCTACACCTTC. J is TRBJ1-2 and V is TRBV4-1; D not resolved. There are 14 residues in the CDR3. Between the trimmed V and J ends, which lost 1 base and 8 bases, there was a span of 14 bases. Germline values: CDR1 MGHRA, CDR2 YSYEKL.

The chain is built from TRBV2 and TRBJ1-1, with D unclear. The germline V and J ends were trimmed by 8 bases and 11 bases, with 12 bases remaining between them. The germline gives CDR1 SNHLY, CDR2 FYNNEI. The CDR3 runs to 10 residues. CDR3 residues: CASGTSLAFF. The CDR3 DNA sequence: TGTGCCAGCGGCACGTCCTTGGCTTTCTTT. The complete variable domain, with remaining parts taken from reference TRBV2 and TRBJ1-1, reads EPEVTQTPSHQVTQMGQEVILRCVPISNHLYFYWYRQILGQKVEFLVSFYNNEISEKSEIFDDQFSVERPDGSNFTLKIRSTKLEDSAMYFCASGTSLAFFGQGTRLTVV.

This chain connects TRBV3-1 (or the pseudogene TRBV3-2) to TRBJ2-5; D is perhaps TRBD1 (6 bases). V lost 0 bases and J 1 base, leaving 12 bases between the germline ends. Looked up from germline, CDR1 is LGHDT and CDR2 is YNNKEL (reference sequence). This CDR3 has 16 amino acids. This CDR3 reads CASSQEDRGSQETQYF. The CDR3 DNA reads TGTGCCAGCAGCCAAGAGGACAGAGGAAGCCAAGAGACCCAGTACTTC.

The CDR3: CASSHPQLGEKGGYTF. The CDR3 DNA reads as TGTGCCAGCAGCCATCCTCAGTTAGGGGAAAAGGGTGGCTACACCTTC. This chain joins TRBV7-9 and TRBJ1-2; D perhaps matches TRBD1 (5 bases). V lost 5 bases to trimming and J lost 7 bases, with 23 bases between them. CDR3 length: 16 residues. Germline CDR1 and CDR2: SEHNR and FQNEAQ (reference sequence).

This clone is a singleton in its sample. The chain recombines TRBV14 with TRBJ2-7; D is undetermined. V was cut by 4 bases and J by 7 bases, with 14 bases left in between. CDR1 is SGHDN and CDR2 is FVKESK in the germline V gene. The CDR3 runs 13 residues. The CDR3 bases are TGTGCCAGCAGCCCCGATCGATTCGGGGAGCAGTACTTC. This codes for CASSPDRFGEQYF.